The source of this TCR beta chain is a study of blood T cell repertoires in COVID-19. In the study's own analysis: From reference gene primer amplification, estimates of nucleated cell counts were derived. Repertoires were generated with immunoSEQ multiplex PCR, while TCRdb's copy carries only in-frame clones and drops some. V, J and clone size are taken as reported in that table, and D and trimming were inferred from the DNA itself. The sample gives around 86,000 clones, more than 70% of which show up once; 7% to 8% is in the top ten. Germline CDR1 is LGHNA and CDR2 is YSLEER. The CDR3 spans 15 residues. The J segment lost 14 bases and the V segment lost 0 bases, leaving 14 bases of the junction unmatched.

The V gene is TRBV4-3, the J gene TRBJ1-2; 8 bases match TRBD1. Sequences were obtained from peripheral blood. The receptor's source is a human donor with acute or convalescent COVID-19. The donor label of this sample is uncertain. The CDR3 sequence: CASSQERLHRGAHTF. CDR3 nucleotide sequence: TGCGCCAGCAGCCAAGAGAGATTGCACAGGGGGGCACATACCTTC.